The 3 T cell receptor beta chains reported below all come from one sample, sequenced in a study of human T cells and chemical hapten exposure. This sample's time point: patch test 1, 2 weeks after DPC sensitization. Stated treatment: therapeutic diphenylcyclopropenone sensitization with weekly scalp DPC. A single record per CDR3 protein comes from TCRdb applying MiXCR to the RACE reads. The sample has about 120,000 distinct CDR3 sequences; around an eighth are singletons. The sample here was whole blood, taken in connection with sensitization to the hapten diphenylcyclopropenone (DPC). These receptors originate from a woman between 50 and 59 years old with alopecia areata. Some clones in this sample may be carry-over from other donors' samples.

This clonotype was counted many times. V usage is TRBV5-1 and J usage is TRBJ2-2, with a weak D call TRBD1 (6 bases). The CDR3 has 15 residues. CDR1 and CDR2 (germline): SGHRS, YFSETQ. V lost 6 bases and J lost 1, with 13 bases in between. In nucleotides, the CDR3 is TGCGCCAGCACTCTGGCAGGGGAGAACACCGGGGAGCTGTTTTTT. This encodes CASTLAGENTGELFF.

The V and J genes are TRBV6-1 and TRBJ1-2, with 7 positions matching TRBD1. CDR3 size: 14 residues. V lost 2 bases and J lost 4; bases outside the gene matches: 4. Germline assignment: CDR1 MNHNS and CDR2 SASEGT. In DNA, the CDR3 is TGTGCCAGCAGTGAATACAGGGGATCCTATGGCTACACCTTC. Protein: CASSEYRGSYGYTF.

The table lists this clonotype with many counts. The rearrangement joins TRBV2 to TRBJ1-2, with a possible D match to TRBD1 (6 bases). The V and J ends lost 3 bases and 2 bases respectively, with 22 bases between them. Germline values: CDR1 SNHLY, CDR2 FYNNEI. The CDR3 is 18 amino acids. The CDR3 spells CASSDPGQWPSMNYGYTF. The DNA of the CDR3 is TGTGCCAGCAGTGACCCAGGACAGTGGCCTTCTATGAACTATGGCTACACCTTC.